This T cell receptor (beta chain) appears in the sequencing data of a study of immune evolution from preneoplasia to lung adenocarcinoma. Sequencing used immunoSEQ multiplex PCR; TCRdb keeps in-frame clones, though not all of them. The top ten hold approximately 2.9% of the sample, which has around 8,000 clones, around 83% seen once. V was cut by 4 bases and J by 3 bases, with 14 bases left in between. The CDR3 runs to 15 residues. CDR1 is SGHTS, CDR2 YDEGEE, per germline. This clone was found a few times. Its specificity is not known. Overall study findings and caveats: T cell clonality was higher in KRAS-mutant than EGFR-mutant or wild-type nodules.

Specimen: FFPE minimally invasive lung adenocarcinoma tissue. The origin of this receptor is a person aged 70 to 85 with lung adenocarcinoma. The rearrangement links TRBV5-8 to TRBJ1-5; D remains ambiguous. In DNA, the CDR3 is TGTGCCAGCAGCGCTTTGTCGGGAAACAATCAGCCCCAGCATTTT. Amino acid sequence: CASSALSGNNQPQHF.